This T cell receptor beta chain is from a study of shared clonotypes between healthy human individuals. V was trimmed by 0 bases and J by 5 bases, leaving 11 bases between them. The CDR3 runs to 14 residues. Germline lookup yields CDR1 SGDLS and CDR2 YYNGEE. Clones were read by immunoSEQ multiplex PCR, and TCRdb kept only the in-frame ones, dropping some. The table has 2 million to 2.5 million clones, 92% seen once. The sample holds one count of this clone. Other DNA sequences from this sample encode an identical CDR3 as well. The specimen was naive CD4+ T cells from PBMCs. As to subset: CD45RA+ positively selected. The chain joins TRBV9 to TRBJ2-5; a possible D gene is TRBD2 (6 bases). This clonotype originated in a man in his late teens or twenties in good health. Some clones in this sample may be carry-over from other donors' samples. DNA for the CDR3: TGTGCCAGCAGCGTAGGGGTTGGGGGGGAGACCCAGTACTTC. It yields the protein CASSVGVGGETQYF.